This T cell receptor beta chain emerged from a study of CD8 T cells in Susac syndrome. Study-wide findings and caveats: The authors acknowledged that the study's TCR sequencing and HLA analysis involved relatively few individuals.

Germline-derived CDR1 and CDR2 are SQVTM and ANQGSEA. CDR3 length: 14 residues. To note about this clonotype: What it recognizes is unknown. Compared with germline, one end of the junction differs, possibly owing to a read error.

Treatment-naive patients with stable or active relapsing-remitting disease were the multiple sclerosis controls. Negative isolation was used for CD8+ and CD4+ T cells and FACS enrichment for TEMRA cells. cDNA came from approximately 0.5 to 1 ug RNA primed by random hexamers. A multiplex approach, immunoSEQ multiplex PCR, amplified TCR beta CDR3 across 54 Vbeta and 13 Jbeta. TCRdb re-called the immunoSEQ multiplex PCR reads with MiXCR, one entry per CDR3 protein. Here the sample spans just over 300,000 distinct CDR3 sequences, 92% being singletons. Sample: CD4+ T cells from PBMCs. V gene TRBV29-1 combines with J gene TRBJ1-2; D is uncertain. This receptor was identified in a human donor with multiple sclerosis. The CDR3 protein is CSAEGGQTNYGYTF. In nucleotides, the CDR3 is TGCAGCGCTGAAGGCGGCCAGACTAACTATGGCTACACCTTC.